This note documents a single T cell receptor beta chain sequence. Germline CDR1 SGHDN, CDR2 FVKESK. This CDR3 contains 13 residues. Trimming took off 8 bases at V and 9 bases at J, with 17 bases between the two ends. The sample originates from a study of blood T cell repertoires in COVID-19. For the study at large: The samples span acute and convalescent COVID-19 from the United States, Italy and Spain.

As originally analysed: Quantification of nucleated cells was approximated via reference gene primer amplification. Clones were sequenced by immunoSEQ multiplex PCR, and TCRdb holds only the in-frame ones, with some missing. V and J calls plus clone size are reproduced from that table; the DNA served to infer D and trimming. The sample yields over 70,000 clones, approximately 90% seen once. The chain recombines TRBV14 with TRBJ2-1; D might be TRBD2 (5 bases). Sequencing was performed on peripheral blood. The receptor was derived from a human donor with active COVID-19. The donor label of this sample is uncertain. The chain's CDR3 is CASGKIRGSEQFF. Written as DNA, the CDR3 is TGTGCCAGCGGCAAGATTCGGGGTAGTGAGCAGTTCTTC.